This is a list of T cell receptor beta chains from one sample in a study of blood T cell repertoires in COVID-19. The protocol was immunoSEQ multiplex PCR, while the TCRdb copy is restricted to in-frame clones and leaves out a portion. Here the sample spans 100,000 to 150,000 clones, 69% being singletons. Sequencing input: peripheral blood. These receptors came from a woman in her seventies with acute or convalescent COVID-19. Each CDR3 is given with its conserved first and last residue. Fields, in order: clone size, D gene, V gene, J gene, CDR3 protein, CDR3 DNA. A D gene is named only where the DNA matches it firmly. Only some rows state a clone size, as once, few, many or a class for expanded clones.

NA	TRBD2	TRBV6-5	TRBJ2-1	CASRGLAGKNEQFF	TGTGCCAGCAGGGGACTAGCGGGAAAGAATGAGCAGTTCTTC
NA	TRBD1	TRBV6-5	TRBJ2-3	CASSTGTGGSDTQYF	TGTGCCAGCAGTACCGGGACAGGTGGTTCAGATACGCAGTATTTT
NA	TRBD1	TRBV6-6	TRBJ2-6	CASSQSHRGPSGANVLTF	TGTGCCAGCAGTCAATCCCACAGGGGTCCCTCTGGGGCCAACGTCCTGACTTTC
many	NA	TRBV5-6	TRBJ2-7	CASSLSVEQYF	TGTGCCAGCAGCTTGTCGGTCGAGCAGTACTTC
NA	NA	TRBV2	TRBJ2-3	CASKRLVSAQYF	TGTGCCAGCAAGCGACTAGTTTCGGCGCAGTATTTT
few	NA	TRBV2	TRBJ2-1	CASSERPPGHEQFF	TGTGCCAGCAGTGAGCGGCCCCCGGGTCATGAGCAGTTCTTC
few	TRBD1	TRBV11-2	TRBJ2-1	CASSLSFDRGRLQFF	TGTGCCAGCAGCTTATCTTTTGACAGGGGGCGGCTGCAGTTCTTC
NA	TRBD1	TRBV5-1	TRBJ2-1	CASRLTGFSSYNEQFF	TGCGCCAGCAGGCTGACAGGGTTCAGCTCCTACAATGAGCAGTTCTTC
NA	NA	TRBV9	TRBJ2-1	CASSGSPSSYNEQFF	TGTGCCAGCAGCGGTTCACCGAGCTCCTACAATGAGCAGTTCTTC
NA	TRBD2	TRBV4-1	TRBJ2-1	CASSLTSGGVYNEQFF	TGCGCCAGCAGCCTAACTAGCGGGGGGGTATACAATGAGCAGTTCTTC
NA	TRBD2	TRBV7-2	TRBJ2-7	CASSSTSGHSYEQYF	TGTGCCAGCAGCTCCACTAGCGGGCACTCCTACGAGCAGTACTTC
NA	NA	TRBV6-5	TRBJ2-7	CASSYSLEGYEQYF	TGTGCCAGCAGTTACTCGCTGGAGGGGTACGAGCAGTACTTC
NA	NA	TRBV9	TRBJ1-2	CASSVEGDVSYTF	TGTGCCAGCAGCGTAGAAGGAGATGTAAGCTACACCTTC
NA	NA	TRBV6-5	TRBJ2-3	CASSYSDYSTDTQYF	TGTGCCAGCAGTTACTCGGACTACAGCACAGATACGCAGTATTTT
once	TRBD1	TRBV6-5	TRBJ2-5	CASNRDRGETQYF	TGTGCCAGCAACCGCGACAGGGGTGAGACCCAGTACTTC
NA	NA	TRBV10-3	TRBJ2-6	CAISPDGANVLTF	TGTGCCATCAGTCCAGATGGGGCCAACGTCCTGACTTTC
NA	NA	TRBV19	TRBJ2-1	CASTIYTGNNEQFF	TGTGCCAGTACCATATATACAGGGAACAATGAGCAGTTCTTC
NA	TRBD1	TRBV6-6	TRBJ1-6	CASRPRGQNSPLHF	TGTGCCAGCAGACCCAGGGGGCAAAATTCACCCCTCCACTTT
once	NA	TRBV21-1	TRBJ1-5	CASKWGRGPQPQHF	TGTGCCAGCAAGTGGGGAAGAGGGCCTCAGCCCCAGCATTTT
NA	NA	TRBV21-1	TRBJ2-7	CASSKRISGSDEQYF	TGTGCCAGCAGCAAAAGAATCAGCGGGAGTGACGAGCAGTACTTC
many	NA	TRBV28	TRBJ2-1	CASSLGKARGDEQFF	TGTGCCAGCAGTTTAGGAAAGGCTCGGGGTGATGAGCAGTTCTTC
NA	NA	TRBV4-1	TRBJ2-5	CASSQGGGKTQYF	TGCGCCAGCAGCCAAGGGGGCGGTAAGACCCAGTACTTC
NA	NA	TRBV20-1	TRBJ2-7	CSATRFGEQYF	TGCAGTGCTACGAGGTTTGGCGAGCAGTACTTC
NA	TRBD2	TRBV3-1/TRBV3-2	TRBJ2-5	CASSPAPGLAGPEETQYF	TGTGCCAGCAGCCCCGCCCCGGGACTAGCGGGACCTGAAGAGACCCAGTACTTC
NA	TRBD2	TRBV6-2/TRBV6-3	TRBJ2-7	CASSYWGGSYEQYF	TGTGCCAGCAGTTACTGGGGGGGCTCCTACGAGCAGTACTTC
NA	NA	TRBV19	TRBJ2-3	CASSIRNRGTDTQYF	TGTGCCAGTAGTATAAGGAACAGGGGCACAGATACGCAGTATTTT
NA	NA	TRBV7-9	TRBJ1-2	CASSLAQTGGYGYTF	TGTGCCAGCAGCTTAGCGCAGACAGGCGGCTATGGCTACACCTTC
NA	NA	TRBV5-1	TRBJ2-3	CASSRGSRTDTQYF	TGCGCCAGCAGCCGGGGGAGTAGGACAGATACGCAGTATTTT
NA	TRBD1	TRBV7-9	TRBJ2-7	CASSWTGDEQYF	TGTGCCAGCAGCTGGACAGGAGACGAGCAGTACTTC
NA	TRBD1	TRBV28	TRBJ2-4	CASSSGTGKAKNIQYF	TGTGCCAGCAGTTCCGGGACAGGGAAAGCCAAAAACATTCAGTACTTC
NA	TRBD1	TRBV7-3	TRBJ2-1	CASSLWTGPYNEQFF	TGTGCCAGCAGCTTGTGGACAGGGCCCTACAATGAGCAGTTCTTC